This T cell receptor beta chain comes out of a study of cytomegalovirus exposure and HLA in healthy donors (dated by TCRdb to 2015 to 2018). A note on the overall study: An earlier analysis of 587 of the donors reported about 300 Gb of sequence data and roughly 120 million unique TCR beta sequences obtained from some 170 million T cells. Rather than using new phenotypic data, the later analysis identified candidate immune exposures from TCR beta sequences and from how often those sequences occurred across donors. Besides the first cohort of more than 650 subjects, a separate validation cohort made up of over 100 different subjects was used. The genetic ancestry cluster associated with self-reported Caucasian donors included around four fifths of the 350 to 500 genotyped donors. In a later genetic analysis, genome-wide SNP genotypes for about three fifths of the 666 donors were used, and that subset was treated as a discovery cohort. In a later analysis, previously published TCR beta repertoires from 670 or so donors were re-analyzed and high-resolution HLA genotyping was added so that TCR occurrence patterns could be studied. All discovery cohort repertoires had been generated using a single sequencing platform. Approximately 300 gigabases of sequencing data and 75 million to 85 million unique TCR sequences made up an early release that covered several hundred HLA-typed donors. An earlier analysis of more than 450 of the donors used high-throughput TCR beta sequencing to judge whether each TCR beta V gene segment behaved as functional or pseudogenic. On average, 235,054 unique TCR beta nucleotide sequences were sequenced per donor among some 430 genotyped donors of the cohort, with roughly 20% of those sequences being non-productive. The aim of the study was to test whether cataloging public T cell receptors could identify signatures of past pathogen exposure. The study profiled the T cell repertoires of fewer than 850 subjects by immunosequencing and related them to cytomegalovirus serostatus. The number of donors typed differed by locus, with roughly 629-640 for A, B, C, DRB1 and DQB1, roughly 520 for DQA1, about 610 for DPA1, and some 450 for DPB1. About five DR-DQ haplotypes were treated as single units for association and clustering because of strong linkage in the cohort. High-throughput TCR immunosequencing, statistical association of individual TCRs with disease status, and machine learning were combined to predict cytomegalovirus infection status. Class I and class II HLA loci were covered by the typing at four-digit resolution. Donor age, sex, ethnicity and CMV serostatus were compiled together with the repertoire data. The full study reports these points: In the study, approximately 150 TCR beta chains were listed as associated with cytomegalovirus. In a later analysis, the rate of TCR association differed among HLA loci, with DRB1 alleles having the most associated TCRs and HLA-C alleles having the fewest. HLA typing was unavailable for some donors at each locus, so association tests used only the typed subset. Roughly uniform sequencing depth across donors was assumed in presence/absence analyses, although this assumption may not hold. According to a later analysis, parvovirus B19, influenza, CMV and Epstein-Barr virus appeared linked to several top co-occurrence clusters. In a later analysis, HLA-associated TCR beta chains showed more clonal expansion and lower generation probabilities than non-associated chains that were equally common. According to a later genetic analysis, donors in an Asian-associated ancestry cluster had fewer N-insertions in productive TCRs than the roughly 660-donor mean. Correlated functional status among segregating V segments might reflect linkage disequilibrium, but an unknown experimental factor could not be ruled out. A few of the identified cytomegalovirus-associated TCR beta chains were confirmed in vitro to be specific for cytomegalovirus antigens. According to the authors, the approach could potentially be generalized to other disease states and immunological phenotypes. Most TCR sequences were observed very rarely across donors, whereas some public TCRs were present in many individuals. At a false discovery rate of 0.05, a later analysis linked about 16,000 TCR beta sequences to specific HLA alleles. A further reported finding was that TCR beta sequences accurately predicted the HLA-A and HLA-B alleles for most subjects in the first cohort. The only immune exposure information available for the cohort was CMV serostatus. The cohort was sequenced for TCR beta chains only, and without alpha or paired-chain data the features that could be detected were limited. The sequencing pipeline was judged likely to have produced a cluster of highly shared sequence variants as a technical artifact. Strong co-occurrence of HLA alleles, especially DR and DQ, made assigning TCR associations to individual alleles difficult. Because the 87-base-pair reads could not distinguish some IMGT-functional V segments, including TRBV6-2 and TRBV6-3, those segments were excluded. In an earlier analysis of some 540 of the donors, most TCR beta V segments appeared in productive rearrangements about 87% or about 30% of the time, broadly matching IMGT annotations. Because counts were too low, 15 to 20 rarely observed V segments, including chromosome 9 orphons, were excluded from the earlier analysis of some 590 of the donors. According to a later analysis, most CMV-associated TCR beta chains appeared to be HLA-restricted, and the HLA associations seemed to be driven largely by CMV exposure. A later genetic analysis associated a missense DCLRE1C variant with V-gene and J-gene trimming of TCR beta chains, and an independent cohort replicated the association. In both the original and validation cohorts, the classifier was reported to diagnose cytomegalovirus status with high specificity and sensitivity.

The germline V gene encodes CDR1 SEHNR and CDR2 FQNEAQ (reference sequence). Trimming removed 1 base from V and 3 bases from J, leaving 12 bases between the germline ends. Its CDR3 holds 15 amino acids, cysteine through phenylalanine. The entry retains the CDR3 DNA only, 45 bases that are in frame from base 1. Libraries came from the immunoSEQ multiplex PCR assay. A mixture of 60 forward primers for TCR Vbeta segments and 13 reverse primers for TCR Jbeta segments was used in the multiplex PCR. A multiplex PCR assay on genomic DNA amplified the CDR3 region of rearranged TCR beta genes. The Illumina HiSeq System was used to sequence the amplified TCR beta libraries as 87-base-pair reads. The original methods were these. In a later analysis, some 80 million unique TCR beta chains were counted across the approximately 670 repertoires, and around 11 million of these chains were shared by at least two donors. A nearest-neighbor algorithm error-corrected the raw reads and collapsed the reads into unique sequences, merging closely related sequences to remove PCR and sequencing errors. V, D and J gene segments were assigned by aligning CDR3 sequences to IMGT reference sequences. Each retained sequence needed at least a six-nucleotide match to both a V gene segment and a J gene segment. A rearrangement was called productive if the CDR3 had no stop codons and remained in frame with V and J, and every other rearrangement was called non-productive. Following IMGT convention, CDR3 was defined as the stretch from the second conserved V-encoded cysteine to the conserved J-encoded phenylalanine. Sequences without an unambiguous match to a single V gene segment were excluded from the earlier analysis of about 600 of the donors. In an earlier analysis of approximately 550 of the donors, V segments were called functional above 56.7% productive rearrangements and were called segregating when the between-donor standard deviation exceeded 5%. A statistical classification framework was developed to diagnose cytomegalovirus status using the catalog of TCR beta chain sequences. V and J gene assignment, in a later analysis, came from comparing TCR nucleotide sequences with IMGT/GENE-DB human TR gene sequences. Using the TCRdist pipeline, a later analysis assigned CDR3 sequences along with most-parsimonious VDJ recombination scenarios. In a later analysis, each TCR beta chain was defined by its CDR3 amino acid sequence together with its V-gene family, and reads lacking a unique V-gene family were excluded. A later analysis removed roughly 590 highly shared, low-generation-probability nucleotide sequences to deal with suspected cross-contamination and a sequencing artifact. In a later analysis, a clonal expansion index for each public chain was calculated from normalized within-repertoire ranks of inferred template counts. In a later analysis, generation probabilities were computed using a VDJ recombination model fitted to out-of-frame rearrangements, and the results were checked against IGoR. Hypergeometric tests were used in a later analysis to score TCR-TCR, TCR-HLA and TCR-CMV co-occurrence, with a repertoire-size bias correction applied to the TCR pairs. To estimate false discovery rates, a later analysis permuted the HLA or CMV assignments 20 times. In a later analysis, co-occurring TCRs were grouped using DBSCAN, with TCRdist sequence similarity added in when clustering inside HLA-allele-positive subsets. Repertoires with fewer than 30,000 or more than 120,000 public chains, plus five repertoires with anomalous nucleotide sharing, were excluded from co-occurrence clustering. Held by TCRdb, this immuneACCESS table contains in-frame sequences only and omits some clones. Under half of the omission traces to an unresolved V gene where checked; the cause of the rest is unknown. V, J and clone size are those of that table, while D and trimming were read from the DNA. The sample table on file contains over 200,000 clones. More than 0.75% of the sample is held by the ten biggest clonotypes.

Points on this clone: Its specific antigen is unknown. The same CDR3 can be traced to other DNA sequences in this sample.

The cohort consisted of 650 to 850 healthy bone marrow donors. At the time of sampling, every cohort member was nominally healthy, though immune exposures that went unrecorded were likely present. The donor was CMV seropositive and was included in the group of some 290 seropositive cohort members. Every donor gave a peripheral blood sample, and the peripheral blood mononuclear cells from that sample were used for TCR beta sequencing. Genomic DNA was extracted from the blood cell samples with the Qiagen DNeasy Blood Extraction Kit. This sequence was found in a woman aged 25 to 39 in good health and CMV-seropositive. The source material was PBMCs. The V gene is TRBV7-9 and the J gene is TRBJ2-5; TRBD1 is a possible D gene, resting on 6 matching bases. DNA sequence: TGTGCCAGCAGCTTAGTCGGAAGGGGGAAAGAGACCCAGTACTTC. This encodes CASSLVGRGKETQYF.